The sequence of this T cell receptor (beta chain) was determined in a study of shared clonotypes between healthy human individuals. The CDR3 has 14 amino acids. V was pared by 0 bases and J by 0 bases, with 2 bases between. Germline CDR1 and CDR2: SGHTA and FQGTGA. Remarks on this clone: This same CDR3 is encoded by further DNA sequences in the sample.

The method was immunoSEQ multiplex PCR; TCRdb's version includes in-frame clones alone and lacks a portion of them. The repertoire holds some 470,000 clones, with about three quarters as singletons. The V and J genes are TRBV7-3 and TRBJ2-2; D unclear. The origin of this receptor is a woman in her thirties or forties in good health. Some clones in this sample may be carry-over from other donors' samples. What was sequenced was PBMCs. As DNA, the CDR3 is TGTGCCAGCAGCTTAACCACGAACACCGGGGAGCTGTTTTTT. Translated, it gives CASSLTTNTGELFF.